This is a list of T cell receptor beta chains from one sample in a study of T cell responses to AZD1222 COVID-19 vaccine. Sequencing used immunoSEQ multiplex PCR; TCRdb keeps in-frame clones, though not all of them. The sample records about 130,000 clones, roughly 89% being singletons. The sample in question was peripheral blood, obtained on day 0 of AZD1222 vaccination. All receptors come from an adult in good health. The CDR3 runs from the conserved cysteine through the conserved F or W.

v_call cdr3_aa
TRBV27 CASSFRQGETQYF
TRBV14 CASSQENRGLGGYTF
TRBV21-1 CASSTRGTAPLHF
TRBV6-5 CAGYRGGGYTF
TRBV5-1 CASSLVGLDYGYTF
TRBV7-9 CASSLTGGRNTEAFF
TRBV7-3 CASSQPLAGEETQYF
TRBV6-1 CASSESGTVGQPQHF
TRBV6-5 CASRVGTGVGEQYF
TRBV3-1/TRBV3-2 CASSHTRSYEQYF
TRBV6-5 CASSPQGKGYNEQFF
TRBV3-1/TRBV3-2 CASSQGLQGASYNSPLHF
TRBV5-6 CASSLGPSGNTIYF
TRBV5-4 CASSLSRGNTEAFF
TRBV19 CASTIGRTANQPQHF
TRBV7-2 CASSLAGRAGELFF
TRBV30 CAWSRGGVTNYGYTF
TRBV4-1 CASSQAPGGPTRGTEAFF
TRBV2 CASNDQGRDGELFF
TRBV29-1 CSVEGRWADGYTF
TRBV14 CASSRQWDSTEPEAFF
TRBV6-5 CASTWNGPYNSPLHF
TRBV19 CASSVARQRVNQPQHF
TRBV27 CASSLLGSSTDTQYF
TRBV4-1 CASRGPAGSYNEQFF
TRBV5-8 CASSVGRGVSYTF
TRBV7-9 CASSSNSPNSPLHF
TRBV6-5 CASRRNEKLFF
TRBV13 CASSSSGIDLYNEQFF